The clone carrying this T cell receptor beta chain came up once. The record originates from a study of blood T cell repertoires in COVID-19. Study summary: The origin of the acute and convalescent COVID-19 samples was the United States, Italy and Spain.

The authors' processing: Using reference gene primer amplification, nucleated cell counts were estimated. Generated by immunoSEQ multiplex PCR, the TCRdb table keeps only in-frame clones and is missing some. The V and J calls and clone size come from that table; D and trimming were worked out from the DNA. The sample consists of 380,000 or so clones, about 87% of them appearing once. Cohort assignment relied on participant-reported clinical history. Symptom resolution, clearance, or two negative PCRs marked donors in Cohort 3 as recovered. Germline assignment: CDR1 MNHEY and CDR2 SMNVEV (reference sequence). There are 15 residues in the CDR3. V lost 6 bases and J lost 0; bases outside the gene matches: 3.

The source of this sequence is a man younger than 40 who had recovered from COVID-19. The source material was PBMCs or T cells enriched from blood (not recorded which). J is TRBJ1-3 and V is TRBV27; TRBD1 matches at 9 bases. The CDR3 DNA is TGTGCCAGCAGACAGACAGGGGGCTCTGGAAACACCATATATTTT. It encodes CASRQTGGSGNTIYF.